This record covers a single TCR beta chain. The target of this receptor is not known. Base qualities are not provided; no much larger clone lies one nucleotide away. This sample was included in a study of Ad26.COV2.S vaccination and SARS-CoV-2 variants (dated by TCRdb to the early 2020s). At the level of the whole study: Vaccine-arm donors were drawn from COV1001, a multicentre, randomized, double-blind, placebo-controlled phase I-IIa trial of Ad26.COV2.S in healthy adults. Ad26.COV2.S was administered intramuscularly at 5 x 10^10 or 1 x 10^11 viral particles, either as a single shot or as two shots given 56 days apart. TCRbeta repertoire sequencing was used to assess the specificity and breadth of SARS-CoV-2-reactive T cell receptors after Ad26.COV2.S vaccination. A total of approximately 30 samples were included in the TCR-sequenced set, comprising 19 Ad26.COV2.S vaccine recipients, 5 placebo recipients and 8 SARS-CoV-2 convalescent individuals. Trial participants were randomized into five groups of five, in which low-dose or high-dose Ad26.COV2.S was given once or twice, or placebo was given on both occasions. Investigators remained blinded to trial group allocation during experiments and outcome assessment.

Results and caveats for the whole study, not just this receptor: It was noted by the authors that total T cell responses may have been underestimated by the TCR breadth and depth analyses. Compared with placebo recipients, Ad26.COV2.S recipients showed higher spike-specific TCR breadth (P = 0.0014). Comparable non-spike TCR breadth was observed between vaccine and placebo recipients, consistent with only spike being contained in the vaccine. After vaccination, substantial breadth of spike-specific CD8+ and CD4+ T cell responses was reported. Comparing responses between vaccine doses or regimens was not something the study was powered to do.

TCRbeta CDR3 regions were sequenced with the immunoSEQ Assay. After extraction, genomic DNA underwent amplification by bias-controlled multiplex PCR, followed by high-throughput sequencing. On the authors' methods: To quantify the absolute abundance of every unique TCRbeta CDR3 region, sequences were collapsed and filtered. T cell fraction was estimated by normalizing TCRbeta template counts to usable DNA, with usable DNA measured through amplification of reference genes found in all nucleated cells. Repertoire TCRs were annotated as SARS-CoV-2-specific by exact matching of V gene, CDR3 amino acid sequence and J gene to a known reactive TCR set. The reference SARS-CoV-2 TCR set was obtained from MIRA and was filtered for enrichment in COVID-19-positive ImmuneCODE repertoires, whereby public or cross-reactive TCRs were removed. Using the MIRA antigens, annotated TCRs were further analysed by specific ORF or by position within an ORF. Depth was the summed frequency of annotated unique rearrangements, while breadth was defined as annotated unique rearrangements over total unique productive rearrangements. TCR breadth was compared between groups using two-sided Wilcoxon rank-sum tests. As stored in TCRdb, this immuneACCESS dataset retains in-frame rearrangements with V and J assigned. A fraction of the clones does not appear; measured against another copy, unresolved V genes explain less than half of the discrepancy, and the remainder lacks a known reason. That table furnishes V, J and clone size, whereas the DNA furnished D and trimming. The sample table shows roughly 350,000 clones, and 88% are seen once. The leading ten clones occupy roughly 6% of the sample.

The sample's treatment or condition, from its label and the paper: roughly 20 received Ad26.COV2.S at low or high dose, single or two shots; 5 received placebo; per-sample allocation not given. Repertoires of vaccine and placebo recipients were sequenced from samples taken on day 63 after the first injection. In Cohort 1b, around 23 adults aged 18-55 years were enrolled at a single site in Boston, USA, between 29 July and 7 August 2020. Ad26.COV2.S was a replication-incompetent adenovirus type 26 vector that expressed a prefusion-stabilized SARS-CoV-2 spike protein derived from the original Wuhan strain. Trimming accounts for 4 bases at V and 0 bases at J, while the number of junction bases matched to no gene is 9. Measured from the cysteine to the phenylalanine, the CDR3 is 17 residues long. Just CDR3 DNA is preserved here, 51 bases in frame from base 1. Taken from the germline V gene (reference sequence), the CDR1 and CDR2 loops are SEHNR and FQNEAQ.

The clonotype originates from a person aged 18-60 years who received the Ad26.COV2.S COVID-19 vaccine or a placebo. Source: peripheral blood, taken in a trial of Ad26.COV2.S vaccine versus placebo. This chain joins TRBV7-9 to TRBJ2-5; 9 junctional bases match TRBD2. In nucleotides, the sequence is TGTGCCAGCAGCTCCCTTCATAGCGGGGGTGACCAAGAGACCCAGTACTTC. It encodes CASSSLHSGGDQETQYF. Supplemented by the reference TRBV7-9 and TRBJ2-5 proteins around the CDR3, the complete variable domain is DTGVSQNPRHKITKRGQNVTFRCDPISEHNRLYWYRQTLGQGPEFLTYFQNEAQLEKSRLLSDRFSAERPKGSFSTLEIQRTEQGDSAMYLCASSSLHSGGDQETQYFGPGTRLLVL.